This T cell receptor (beta chain) originates from a study of regulatory T cells in long-lasting Graves disease. The sample's time point: newly diagnosed GD, antithyroid drugs for less than 3 months. The TCR library was made from RNA that had been extracted from PBMCs in TRIzol. Blood from the periphery, around 9.3 milliliters in all, was drawn into EDTA tubes. The CDR3 is 15 amino acids. Trimming took 4 bases from V and 1 from J, leaving 14 bases between them. Germline V CDR1 and CDR2: MNHEY, SVGAGI. As regards this clonotype: Its antigen is still unknown.

Building the TCR beta libraries relied on iRepertoire HTBI primers, and CDR3 regions underwent Arm-PCR. TCRdb fed the multiplex PCR reads into MiXCR, producing one record per CDR3 protein. The sample yields hundreds of thousands of distinct CDR3 sequences, 15% to 20% seen once. Broader study findings: When disease was persistent, TRBV28, TRBJ1-2 and TRBJ2-5 were the favored segments.

The data also belong to a second study, concerning T cells in Graves' hyperthyroidism and ophthalmopathy. That investigation notes: RT-PCR in the first round (using the HTBI primer set) targeted the TCR CDR3.

The chain has TRBV6-5 and TRBJ2-7; D might be TRBD1 (6 bases). This sequence was found in a woman aged 30 to 39 with Graves disease. The sample here was peripheral blood mononuclear cells (PBMCs), taken at new diagnosis, from a patient treated with antithyroid drugs. CDR3 sequence (DNA): TGTGCCAGCAGTTTAGGGGCCAGGGGATCCTACGAGCAGTACTTC. Translated, it gives CASSLGARGSYEQYF.